One and the same sample provided the 17 T cell receptor beta chains below, sequenced in a study of blood T cell repertoires in COVID-19. Method: immunoSEQ multiplex PCR; TCRdb's copy keeps in-frame clones and lacks some. The table has 56,000 or so clones, 75% to 90% seen once. Sequencing used peripheral blood. These TCRs come from a woman aged 60-70 years with COVID-19, enrolled during active disease.

The chain has TRBV6-2 or TRBV6-3 and TRBJ1-1, with 10 bases aligning to TRBD1. Germline loops: CDR1 MNHEY, CDR2 SVGEGT. The CDR3 has 15 amino acids. The J segment lost 4 bases and the V segment lost 0 bases, leaving 2 bases of the junction unmatched. CDR3 region: CASSYSGTGATEAFF. Here the CDR3 DNA reads TGTGCCAGCAGTTACTCCGGGACAGGGGCCACTGAAGCTTTCTTT.

The V call is TRBV29-1, the J call TRBJ2-7, with D possibly matching TRBD2 (5 bases). V lost 3 bases and J 2 bases, leaving 14 bases between the germline ends. The CDR3 runs to 14 residues. Germline V gene lookup returns CDR1 SQVTM and CDR2 ANQGSEA. The CDR3 reads CSVEREGSPYEQYF. CDR3 sequence (DNA): TGCAGCGTTGAGAGGGAAGGGTCTCCCTACGAGCAGTACTTC.

CDR3 loop: CASSQEACGRVSYNEQFF. In nucleotides, the CDR3 is TGTGCCAGCAGCCAAGAAGCATGCGGCAGGGTCTCCTACAATGAGCAGTTCTTC. The chain uses TRBV3-1 (or the pseudogene TRBV3-2) and TRBJ2-1; the D gene is possibly TRBD1 (5 bases). CDR3 size: 18 residues. The germline V and J ends were trimmed by 0 bases and 0 bases, with 15 bases remaining between them. The germline V gene has CDR1 LGHDT and CDR2 YNNKEL (reference sequence).

V gene TRBV6-5 combines with J gene TRBJ2-3, with TRBD1 matching 9 bases. J was trimmed by 0 bases and V by 4 bases; bases with no gene match: 2. This CDR3 contains 15 residues. Germline V lookup: CDR1 MNHEY, CDR2 SVGAGI. CDR3 in amino acids: CASSSQGASTDTQYF. CDR3 DNA: TGTGCCAGCAGTTCACAGGGGGCGAGCACAGATACGCAGTATTTT.

CDR3 region: CASSRDRGWDNEQFF. The CDR3 DNA follows: TGTGCCAGCAGCCGCGACAGGGGGTGGGACAATGAGCAGTTCTTC. The chain links TRBV3-1 (or the pseudogene TRBV3-2) to TRBJ2-1; 9 positions agree with TRBD1. Germline loops: CDR1 LGHDT, CDR2 YNNKEL (reference sequence). Trimming cost V 4 bases and J 5 bases; bases outside gene matches: 6. The CDR3 covers 15 residues.

The table lists this clone with a count of one. The rearrangement joins TRBV6-5 to TRBJ2-3, with 10 bases matching TRBD2. Germline V gene data show CDR1 as MNHEY and CDR2 as SVGAGI. After removal of 8 bases from V and 3 bases from J, the junction contained 8 bases not matched to a gene. CDR3 length: 15 residues. The DNA for the CDR3 is TGTGCCAGCCAACCACAGCGGGAGGGTACAGATACGCAGTATTTT. Protein sequence: CASQPQREGTDTQYF.

The chain links TRBV15 to TRBJ1-2, with 8 bases that match TRBD1. After removal of 0 bases from V and 2 bases from J, the junction contained 8 bases not matched to a gene. There are 17 residues in the CDR3. CDR1 is LNHNV and CDR2 is YYDKDF in the germline V gene (reference sequence). The CDR3 here is CATSRDRGTGGNYGYTF. In DNA, the CDR3 is TGTGCCACCAGCAGAGATCGAGGTACAGGGGGGAACTATGGCTACACCTTC.

About this clone: This sample also contains other DNA sequences that code for the same CDR3. The genes are TRBV4-3 and TRBJ1-5, with 8 bases fitting TRBD1. V trimming: 1 base; J trimming: 4 bases; junction bases outside the gene matches: 0. The germline V gene encodes CDR1 LGHNA and CDR2 YSLEER. The CDR3 has 14 amino acids. The CDR3 spells CASSQGQGNQPQHF. CDR3 DNA sequence: TGCGCCAGCAGCCAAGGACAGGGGAATCAGCCCCAGCATTTT.

This chain connects TRBV30 to TRBJ1-2; D gene uncertain. CDR1 and CDR2 (germline): GTSNPN, SVGIG (reference sequence). V lost 3 bases and J lost 3, with 11 bases in between. There are 13 residues in the CDR3. CDR3 loop: CAWSPGSYYGYTF. DNA of the CDR3: TGTGCCTGGAGCCCGGGGTCCTACTATGGCTACACCTTC.

The chain combines TRBV7-2 with TRBJ1-2, with 7 nucleotides matching TRBD1. There are 16 residues in the CDR3. From germline, CDR1 is SGHTA and CDR2 FQGNSA. Germline trimming cut 0 bases from V and 8 bases from J; bases unmatched to any gene: 12. The CDR3 is CASSLAGPLRGDGYTF. The CDR3, as DNA: TGTGCCAGCAGCTTAGCGGGGCCGCTCAGGGGGGACGGCTACACCTTC.

The chain couples TRBV7-9 to TRBJ2-3; D is possibly TRBD1 (6 bases). Germline-derived CDR1 and CDR2 are SEHNR and FQNEAQ (reference sequence). CDR3 length equals 15 residues. The V end lost 8 bases, the J end lost 0 bases, and 15 bases lay between the germline ends. The CDR3, as DNA: TGTGCCAGCGGGGGACACCCCATTAGCACAGATACGCAGTATTTT. As protein: CASGGHPISTDTQYF.

The chain links TRBV6-2 or TRBV6-3 to TRBJ2-1, with 14 bases lining up with TRBD2. The CDR3 runs to 17 residues. V shed 2 bases and J 7 bases; nucleotides not matched to a gene: 7. Germline CDR1 is MNHEY and CDR2 is SVGEGT. CDR3 nucleotides: TGTGCCAGCAGTTACAGATCCGGGACTAGCGGGAGAAATGAGCAGTTCTTC. It translates to CASSYRSGTSGRNEQFF.

The V gene is TRBV23-1, the J gene TRBJ2-7; tentatively, D is TRBD2 (5 bases). TRBV23-1 is an ORF; its function is uncertain. The CDR3 runs to 17 residues. Between the trimmed V and J ends, which lost 3 bases and 0 bases, there was a span of 18 bases. Written as DNA, the CDR3 is TGCGCCAGCAGTCATCCCGGGATAGGCGGCTCCTCCTACGAGCAGTACTTC. Protein product: CASSHPGIGGSSYEQYF.

J is TRBJ2-5 and V is TRBV5-4, with unresolved D. V lost 3 bases and J lost 1, with 7 bases in between. Per germline, CDR1 SGHNT and CDR2 YYREEE (reference sequence). The CDR3 length is 13 residues. The CDR3 loop reads CASSYPGQETQYF. The CDR3 nucleotides read TGTGCCAGCAGCTACCCGGGCCAAGAGACCCAGTACTTC.

The CDR3 reads CASSSKVAGVGEQYF. The CDR3, as DNA: TGTGCCAGCAGTTCGAAGGTAGCGGGGGTAGGAGAGCAGTACTTC. V is TRBV6-6 and J is TRBJ2-7, with TRBD2 identical over 9 bases. Looked up from germline, CDR1 is MNHNY and CDR2 is SVGAGI (reference sequence). The CDR3 consists of 15 residues. V trimming: 4 bases; J trimming: 7 bases; junction bases outside the gene matches: 11.

The chain employs TRBV6-5 and TRBJ2-7; 10 bases fit TRBD2. The V segment lost 4 bases and the J segment 2 bases; nucleotides outside the gene matches: 2. The germline gives CDR1 MNHEY, CDR2 SVGAGI. The CDR3 extends over 14 amino acids. DNA for the CDR3: TGTGCCAGCAGTTTAGCGGGAGGTCCCTACGAGCAGTACTTC. Translation gives CASSLAGGPYEQYF.

The chain carries TRBV7-6 and TRBJ2-3; TRBD2 agrees at 8 bases. Germline lookup yields CDR1 SGHVS and CDR2 FNYEAQ. With 7 bases clipped from V and 3 bases from J, the junction kept 12 bases outside the gene matches. The length of the CDR3 is 16 residues. This CDR3 reads CASTSLTGGPTDTQYF. The DNA of the CDR3 is TGTGCCAGCACCTCACTGACGGGAGGGCCGACAGATACGCAGTATTTT. Drawing the rest from reference TRBV7-6 and TRBJ2-3, the complete variable domain is GAGVSQSPRYKVTKRGQDVALRCDPISGHVSLYWYRQALGQGPEFLTYFNYEAQQDKSGLPNDRFSAERPEGSISTLTIQRTEQRDSAMYRCASTSLTGGPTDTQYFGPGTRLTVL.